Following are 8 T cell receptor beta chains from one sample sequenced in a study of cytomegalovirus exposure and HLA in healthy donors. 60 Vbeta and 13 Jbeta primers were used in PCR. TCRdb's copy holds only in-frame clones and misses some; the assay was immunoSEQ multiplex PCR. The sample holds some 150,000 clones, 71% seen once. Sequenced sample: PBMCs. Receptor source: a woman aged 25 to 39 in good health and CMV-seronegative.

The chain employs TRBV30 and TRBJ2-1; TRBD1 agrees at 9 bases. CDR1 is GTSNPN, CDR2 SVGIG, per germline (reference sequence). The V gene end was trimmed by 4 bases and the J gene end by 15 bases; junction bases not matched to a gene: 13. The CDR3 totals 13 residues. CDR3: CAWMGTGHPRGFF. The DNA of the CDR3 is TGTGCCTGGATGGGGACAGGGCACCCGAGGGGGTTCTTC.

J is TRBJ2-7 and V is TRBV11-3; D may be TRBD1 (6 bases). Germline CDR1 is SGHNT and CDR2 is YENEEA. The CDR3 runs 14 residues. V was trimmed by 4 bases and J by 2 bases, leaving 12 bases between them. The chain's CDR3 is CASSSGDKPYEQYF. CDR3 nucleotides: TGTGCCAGCAGCTCAGGGGACAAACCCTACGAGCAGTACTTC.

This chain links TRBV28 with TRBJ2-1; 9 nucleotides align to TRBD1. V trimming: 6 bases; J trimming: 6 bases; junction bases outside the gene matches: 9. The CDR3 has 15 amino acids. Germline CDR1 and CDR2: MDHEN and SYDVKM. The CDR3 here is CASSPGDRDSNEQFF. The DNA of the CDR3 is TGTGCCAGCAGCCCAGGGGACAGGGACAGCAATGAGCAGTTCTTC.

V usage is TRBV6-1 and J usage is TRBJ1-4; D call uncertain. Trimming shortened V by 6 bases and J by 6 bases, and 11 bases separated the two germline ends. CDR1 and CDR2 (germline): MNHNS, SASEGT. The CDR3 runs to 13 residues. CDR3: CASRTYRDEKLFF. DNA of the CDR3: TGTGCCAGCAGAACCTACAGAGATGAAAAACTGTTTTTT.

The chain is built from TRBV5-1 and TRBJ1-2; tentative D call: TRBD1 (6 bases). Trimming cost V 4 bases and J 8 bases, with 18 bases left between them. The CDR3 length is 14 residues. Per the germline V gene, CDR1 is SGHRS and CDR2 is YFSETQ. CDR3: CASSPIRGAGGYTF. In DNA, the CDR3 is TGCGCCAGCAGCCCGATCCGGGGGGCCGGGGGCTACACCTTC.

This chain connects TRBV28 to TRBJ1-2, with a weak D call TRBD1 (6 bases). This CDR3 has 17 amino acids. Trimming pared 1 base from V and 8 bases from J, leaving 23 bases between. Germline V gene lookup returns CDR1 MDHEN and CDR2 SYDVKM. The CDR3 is CASSLSGPEGGAQGYTF. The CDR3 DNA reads TGTGCCAGCAGTTTATCAGGGCCGGAGGGGGGGGCGCAGGGCTACACCTTC.

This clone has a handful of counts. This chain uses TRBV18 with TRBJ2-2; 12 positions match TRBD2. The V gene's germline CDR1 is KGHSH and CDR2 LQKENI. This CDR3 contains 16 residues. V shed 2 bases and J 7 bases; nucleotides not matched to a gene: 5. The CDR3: CASSPLGLAGHGELFF. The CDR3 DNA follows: TGTGCCAGCTCACCATTAGGACTAGCGGGACACGGGGAGCTGTTTTTT.

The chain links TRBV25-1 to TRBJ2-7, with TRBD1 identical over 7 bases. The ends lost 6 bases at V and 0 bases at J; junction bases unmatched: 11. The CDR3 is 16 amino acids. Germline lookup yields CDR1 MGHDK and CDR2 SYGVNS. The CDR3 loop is CASREAGTAVSYEQYF. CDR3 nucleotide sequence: TGTGCCAGCAGGGAGGCCGGGACAGCGGTCTCCTACGAGCAGTACTTC.